A single sample gave rise to the 20 T cell receptor beta chains below, sequenced in a study of T cell repertoires in cytomegalovirus infection. TCRdb itself ran the reads through MiXCR, one entry per CDR3 protein. The repertoire holds 750,000 to 900,000 distinct CDR3 sequences, with roughly 29% as singletons. The antigens for these receptors are not known. Sequencing was performed on cultured CD8+ T cells from PBMCs, taken from culture after CMV antigen stimulation. These receptors were obtained from a human donor in good health (CMV status not recorded). Some clones in this sample may be carry-over from other donors' samples.

The genes are TRBV5-5 and TRBJ1-2; a weak D match, TRBD1 (5 bases). The ends were cut back, 0 bases at V and 3 bases at J, with 12 bases in the middle. From germline, CDR1 is SGHKS and CDR2 YYEKEE (reference sequence). CDR3 length: 15 residues. The CDR3 sequence is CASSLVPGDHYGYTF. Written as DNA, the CDR3 is TGTGCCAGCAGCTTGGTGCCCGGGGACCACTATGGCTACACCTTC. Full variable domain (outside the CDR3, taken from reference TRBV5-5 and TRBJ1-2): DAGVTQSPTHLIKTRGQQVTLRCSPISGHKSVSWYQQVLGQGPQFIFQYYEKEERGRGNFPDRFSARQFPNYSSELNVNALLLGDSALYLCASSLVPGDHYGYTFGSGTRLTVV.

This clonotype has more than one count but fewer than ten. V and J are TRBV7-9 and TRBJ1-2, with 7 bases that match TRBD1. This CDR3 region has 15 residues. J gave up 4 bases and V 4 bases, and 9 bases lay outside the gene matches. Germline CDR1 SEHNR, CDR2 FQNEAQ (reference sequence). CDR3 DNA sequence: TGTGCCAGCAGCTCCCAGGGGGTACCTTCCTATGGCTACACCTTC. Amino acid sequence: CASSSQGVPSYGYTF.

The chain is built from TRBV7-9 and TRBJ2-2; D is ambiguous. Germline CDR1 is SEHNR and CDR2 is FQNEAQ (reference sequence). CDR3 size: 12 residues. Trimming took off 3 bases at V and 6 bases at J, with 5 bases between the two ends. The CDR3: CASSFFSGELFF. The CDR3 bases are TGTGCCAGCAGCTTTTTTTCCGGGGAGCTGTTTTTT.

This clonotype has more than one count but fewer than ten. The chain joins TRBV12-3 or TRBV12-4 to TRBJ2-7; D is unresolved. The CDR3 has 13 amino acids. The ends were cut back, 0 bases at V and 6 bases at J, with 9 bases in the middle. CDR3 sequence: CASSLALPGEQYF. The CDR3 region has the DNA TGTGCCAGCAGTTTAGCGCTACCAGGCGAGCAGTACTTC.

This clonotype was seen ten or more times. V usage is TRBV19 and J usage is TRBJ2-3; D tentatively fits TRBD1 or TRBD2 (5 bases each). Germline CDR1 LNHDA, CDR2 SQIVND (reference sequence). The CDR3 runs 14 residues. Between the trimmed V and J ends, which lost 3 bases and 2 bases, there was a span of 9 bases. This CDR3 reads CASSIGGPTDTQYF. As DNA, the CDR3 is TGTGCCAGTAGTATTGGGGGTCCCACAGATACGCAGTATTTT.

V gene TRBV29-1 combines with J gene TRBJ2-3, with D unclear. This CDR3 is built from 10 residues. With 3 bases removed from V and 9 bases from J, the gap between germline ends came to 7 bases. Germline V CDR1 and CDR2: SQVTM, ANQGSEA. DNA of the CDR3: TGCAGCGTTGACGGTGAGACGCAGTATTTT. Residues: CSVDGETQYF.

A few counts support this clonotype. This rearrangement joins TRBV7-8 to TRBJ1-2, with 9 bases that match TRBD1. Trimming at V came to 0 bases and at J to 6 bases, leaving 5 bases not matched to a gene. Germline V gene data show CDR1 as SGHVS and CDR2 as FQNEAQ. This CDR3 is 15 amino acids long. CDR3 amino acids: CASSLAGTGYHGYTF. The CDR3 bases are TGTGCCAGCAGCTTAGCGGGGACAGGGTACCATGGCTACACCTTC.

This chain connects TRBV18 to TRBJ1-6, with no clear D. Germline V gene lookup returns CDR1 KGHSH and CDR2 LQKENI. The V gene lost 0 bases and the J gene lost 9 bases, with 9 bases spanning the gap. The CDR3 contains 14 residues. DNA for the CDR3: TGTGCCAGCTCACCACCCAACAGCGGTTCACCCCTCCACTTT. It specifies CASSPPNSGSPLHF.

The CDR3 loop is CASSGGREQFF. CDR3 coding DNA: TGTGCCAGCAGTGGTGGCCGAGAGCAGTTCTTC. This chain uses TRBV27 with TRBJ2-1; no firm D call. The germline gives CDR1 MNHEY, CDR2 SMNVEV (reference sequence). The ends were cut back, 5 bases at V and 10 bases at J, with 9 bases in the middle. The CDR3 sequence is 11 residues long.

The rearrangement uses TRBV27 and TRBJ2-5; 7 positions agree with TRBD2. The CDR3 consists of 14 residues. V was clipped by 2 bases and J by 4 bases; unmatched bases: 4. Germline CDR1 MNHEY, CDR2 SMNVEV (reference sequence). Here the CDR3 reads CASSLRSSGETQYF. The CDR3 region has the DNA TGTGCCAGCAGTTTAAGGTCTAGCGGAGAGACCCAGTACTTC.

This chain uses TRBV9 with TRBJ1-3; D is ambiguous. V was shortened by 4 bases and J by 2 bases, with 19 bases between the two germline ends. Germline values: CDR1 SGDLS, CDR2 YYNGEE. The CDR3 runs to 17 residues. The CDR3 protein is CASSSSRDEVPGNTIYF. As DNA, the CDR3 is TGTGCCAGCAGCTCATCTCGAGATGAAGTCCCTGGAAACACCATATATTTT.

In this sample, this clonotype turned up a few times. The chain couples TRBV7-8 to TRBJ1-1; tentatively, D is TRBD1 (6 bases). This CDR3 region has 15 residues. With 7 bases removed from V and 4 bases from J, the gap between germline ends came to 19 bases. CDR1 SGHVS and CDR2 FQNEAQ come from the germline V gene. CDR3 residues: CASIKGGGGRTEAFF. Here the CDR3 DNA reads TGTGCCAGCATCAAAGGGGGGGGAGGGCGCACTGAAGCTTTCTTT.

This chain joins TRBV7-6 and TRBJ2-1; D is ambiguous. The CDR3 runs to 16 residues. The germline V gene encodes CDR1 SGHVS and CDR2 FNYEAQ. V was shortened by 2 bases and J by 0 bases, with 11 bases between the two germline ends. The CDR3 DNA reads as TGTGCCAGCAGCTTACTCAGAGGCCTCTCCTACAATGAGCAGTTCTTC. It translates to CASSLLRGLSYNEQFF.

Turning to this clonotype: A read error may be the cause here, since a much bigger clone is one base away. The rearrangement joins TRBV6-1 to TRBJ2-7; D ambiguous. CDR1 and CDR2 (germline): MNHNS, SASEGT. CDR3 size: 12 residues. CDR3 in amino acids: CARSDITYEQYF. CDR3 sequence (DNA): TGTGCCCGCAGTGACATTACCTACGAGCAGTACTTC.

This rearrangement joins TRBV25-1 to TRBJ1-4; the D gene is possibly TRBD1 (5 bases). CDR1 is MGHDK and CDR2 is SYGVNS in the germline V gene. V was pared by 8 bases and J by 7 bases, with 20 bases between. This CDR3 has 15 amino acids. The CDR3 DNA reads TGTGCCAGCGCTACCCGGGGCCGGTTAGGTGAAAAACTGTTTTTT. Protein: CASATRGRLGEKLFF.

CDR3 sequence: CASSYAAGRDTGELFF. The CDR3 DNA follows: TGTGCCAGCAGTTACGCGGCAGGGCGGGACACCGGGGAGCTGTTTTTT. The chain is built from TRBV6-2 or TRBV6-3 and TRBJ2-2; D could derive from TRBD1 or TRBD2 (5 bases each). The germline V and J ends were trimmed by 2 bases and 3 bases, with 13 bases remaining between them. Looked up from germline, CDR1 is MNHEY and CDR2 is SVGEGT. There are 16 residues in the CDR3.

This clonotype was seen only a few times. This sequence joins TRBV5-6 and TRBJ2-4; D is unclear. The V gene's germline CDR1 is SGHDT and CDR2 YYEEEE. Between the trimmed V and J ends, which lost 2 bases and 4 bases, there was a span of 7 bases. This CDR3 is 13 amino acids long. CDR3 loop: CASSLGKKNIQYF. As DNA, the CDR3 is TGTGCCAGCAGCTTAGGAAAGAAAAACATTCAGTACTTC.

This clonotype was seen many times. The chain links TRBV7-2 to TRBJ1-3; TRBD1 agrees at 8 bases. Germline CDR1 reads SGHTA; CDR2 reads FQGNSA. The CDR3 runs 19 residues. V lost 0 bases, J lost 4 bases, and 14 bases stayed unmatched. For the CDR3, the DNA is TGTGCCAGCAGCTTAGCGGTTTGGGACAGGACAATCGTGGGAAACACCATATATTTT. Its translation: CASSLAVWDRTIVGNTIYF.

The chain carries TRBV27 and TRBJ1-4, with D unresolved. V shed 0 bases and J shed 1 base, with 15 bases lying between them. The CDR3 runs to 18 residues. Germline CDR1 MNHEY, CDR2 SMNVEV (reference sequence). CDR3 sequence reads: CASSLSPEGPLTNEKLFF. DNA of the CDR3: TGTGCCAGCAGTTTATCGCCGGAGGGTCCGTTAACTAATGAAAAACTGTTTTTT. The entire variable domain, with the rest obtained from reference TRBV27 and TRBJ1-4, is as follows: EAQVTQNPRYLITVTGKKLTVTCSQNMNHEYMSWYRQDPGLGLRQIYYSMNVEVTDKGDVPEGYKVSRKEKRNFPLILESPSPNQTSLYFCASSLSPEGPLTNEKLFFGSGTQLSVL.

In its sample, this clonotype was seen many times. The gene calls are TRBV15 and TRBJ2-1; D is perhaps TRBD1 (6 bases). V was shortened by 6 bases and J by 0 bases, with 12 bases between the two germline ends. This CDR3 has 15 residues. Germline CDR1 LNHNV, CDR2 YYDKDF (reference sequence). CDR3 nucleotides: TGTGCCACCAGTTCCCCAGGGGACTCCTACAATGAGCAGTTCTTC. Its translation: CATSSPGDSYNEQFF.